Presented here are 28 T cell receptor beta chains from one specimen sequenced in a study of cytomegalovirus exposure and HLA in healthy donors. The study ran its PCR with 60 Vbeta and 13 Jbeta primers. Clones were sequenced by immunoSEQ multiplex PCR, and TCRdb holds only the in-frame ones, with some missing. The table lists tens of thousands of clones, 60% to 80% of them singletons. Sequencing was performed on PBMCs. These receptors were collected from a man aged 25 to 45 in good health and CMV-seronegative.

The CDR3 sequence is CASTPNLREGGYTF. In DNA form, the CDR3 reads TGTGCCAGCACCCCGAACCTCAGGGAAGGCGGCTACACCTTC. The chain employs TRBV9 and TRBJ1-2, with a possible D match to TRBD1 (5 bases). From germline, CDR1 is SGDLS and CDR2 YYNGEE. Trimming removed 6 bases at V and 8 bases at J, with 20 bases between. This CDR3 has 14 residues.

The J gene is TRBJ1-2, the V gene TRBV2, with 7 bases fitting TRBD1. CDR1 and CDR2 (germline): SNHLY, FYNNEI. Trimming took 3 bases from V and 6 from J; bases not matched to a gene: 4. The CDR3 is 13 residues long. As DNA, the CDR3 is TGTGCCAGCAGTGAGGGGACAGCTCATGGCTACACCTTC. It codes for CASSEGTAHGYTF.

The chain employs TRBV10-1 and TRBJ1-1, with unresolved D. V was trimmed by 6 bases and J by 0 bases, leaving 17 bases between them. Germline CDR1 and CDR2: WNHNN and SYGVQD (reference sequence). This CDR3 has 16 residues. CDR3 region: CASREGTGDLNTEAFF. CDR3 DNA sequence: TGCGCCAGCAGAGAGGGAACCGGGGATTTGAACACTGAAGCTTTCTTT.

This clone was counted only a few times. The chain employs TRBV30 and TRBJ2-7, with TRBD2 identical over 12 bases. Per germline, CDR1 GTSNPN and CDR2 SVGIG (reference sequence). The CDR3 loop spans 17 amino acids. V trimming: 3 bases; J trimming: 6 bases; junction bases outside the gene matches: 15. CDR3 DNA: TGTGCCTGGAGGACGGCTAGCGGGAGGGCCAGTTTAATCGAGCAGTACTTC. It encodes CAWRTASGRASLIEQYF.

This clone appeared a single time. The chain carries TRBV6-1 and TRBJ1-2; 7 bases are a match to TRBD1. V lost 4 bases and J lost 7; bases outside the gene matches: 6. The CDR3 totals 13 residues. In germline, CDR1 is MNHNS, CDR2 SASEGT. The CDR3 region is CASSGQGFVGYTF. The CDR3 region has the DNA TGTGCCAGCAGTGGACAGGGATTTGTTGGCTACACCTTC.

J is TRBJ2-1 and V is TRBV5-4; 8 nucleotides line up with TRBD2. The CDR3 has 18 amino acids. V trimming: 2 bases; J trimming: 9 bases; junction bases outside the gene matches: 19. Germline V gene lookup returns CDR1 SGHNT and CDR2 YYREEE (reference sequence). CDR3 amino acids: CASSFPWGLAGSHGEQFF. The CDR3 coding sequence is TGTGCCAGCAGCTTCCCCTGGGGTTTAGCGGGGTCTCACGGTGAGCAGTTCTTC.

This chain uses TRBV5-1 with TRBJ1-3, with a tentative D call TRBD1 (5 bases). Germline V gene sequence: CDR1 SGHRS, CDR2 YFSETQ. V lost 3 bases and J 1 base, leaving 11 bases between the germline ends. This CDR3 contains 15 residues. CDR3 sequence (DNA): TGCGCCAGCAGCTCCGGGGGGGGATCTGGAAACACCATATATTTT. Protein product: CASSSGGGSGNTIYF. Drawing the rest from reference TRBV5-1 and TRBJ1-3, the complete variable domain is KAGVTQTPRYLIKTRGQQVTLSCSPISGHRSVSWYQQTPGQGLQFLFEYFSETQRNKGNFPGRFSGRQFSNSRSEMNVSTLELGDSALYLCASSSGGGSGNTIYFGEGSWLTVV.

In nucleotides, the CDR3 is TGCAGCGTCTACTCTCCCGAGGGGAACACTGAAGCTTTCTTT. This codes for CSVYSPEGNTEAFF. V usage is TRBV29-1 and J usage is TRBJ1-1, with D unresolved. Germline assignment: CDR1 SQVTM and CDR2 ANQGSEA. The CDR3 loop spans 14 amino acids. V lost 6 bases and J lost 1, with 15 bases in between.

V and J are TRBV7-8 and TRBJ2-7; D may be TRBD2 (5 bases). The CDR3 totals 16 residues. Germline-derived CDR1 and CDR2 are SGHVS and FQNEAQ. Trimming removed 1 base at V and 7 bases at J, with 20 bases between. Here the CDR3 DNA reads TGTGCCAGCAGCTTAGTGGTAGTAGGGCCCACGGGAGAGCAGTACTTC. Protein: CASSLVVVGPTGEQYF.

This clone was seen more than once but under ten times. This chain joins TRBV4-2 and TRBJ1-3; D possibly corresponds to TRBD1 (5 bases). CDR1 LGHNA and CDR2 YNFKEQ come from the germline V gene. V was clipped by 0 bases and J by 10 bases, with 13 bases between them. The CDR3 extends over 14 amino acids. CDR3 in DNA: TGTGCCAGCAGCCAAGATATGGCCGGGGGGACCATATATTTT. This encodes CASSQDMAGGTIYF.

This clone appeared a single time. The gene calls are TRBV5-4 and TRBJ1-1; 10 bases fit TRBD1. V dropped 4 bases and J dropped 1; count of bases not matched to a gene: 7. This CDR3 spans 16 amino acids. Looked up from germline, CDR1 is SGHNT and CDR2 is YYREEE (reference sequence). CDR3 DNA: TGTGCCAGCAGCACTCGGGACAGGGGCCAGAACACTGAAGCTTTCTTT. It specifies CASSTRDRGQNTEAFF.

This chain uses TRBV5-4 with TRBJ1-1; D remains unclear. CDR3 length: 14 amino acids. The germline V gene encodes CDR1 SGHNT and CDR2 YYREEE (reference sequence). The V gene lost 4 bases and the J gene lost 0 bases, with 10 bases spanning the gap. CDR3 nucleotides: TGTGCCAGCAGCCCCTCGGTTGTGAACACTGAAGCTTTCTTT. It specifies CASSPSVVNTEAFF.

This sequence joins TRBV10-1 and TRBJ2-7; tentatively, D is TRBD2 (6 bases). The ends were cut back, 11 bases at V and 6 bases at J, with 17 bases in the middle. The CDR3 is 12 amino acids. Germline assignment: CDR1 WNHNN and CDR2 SYGVQD (reference sequence). The DNA for the CDR3 is TGCGCCCCCTCTCGCGCGGGGAGCGAGCAGTACTTC. Protein: CAPSRAGSEQYF.

The rearrangement joins TRBV10-3 to TRBJ2-2, with 7 bases identical to TRBD1. Trimming took 7 bases from V and 4 from J; bases not matched to a gene: 3. The V gene's germline CDR1 is ENHRY and CDR2 SYGVKD. The CDR3 has 13 amino acids. The CDR3 reads CAITRGPTGELFF. CDR3 nucleotides: TGTGCCATCACTAGGGGGCCCACCGGGGAGCTGTTTTTT.

The chain couples TRBV10-3 to TRBJ2-7, with a weak D call TRBD1 (6 bases). CDR3 length: 14 residues. The V and J ends lost 4 bases and 5 bases respectively, with 15 bases between them. Germline V CDR1 and CDR2: ENHRY, SYGVKD. CDR3 protein: CAISGGAGDDEQYF. The CDR3 nucleotides read TGTGCCATCAGTGGTGGGGCAGGGGACGACGAGCAGTACTTC.

The chain uses TRBV6-6 and TRBJ2-5; 7 nucleotides agree with TRBD1. This CDR3 spans 16 amino acids. The V gene end was trimmed by 6 bases and the J gene end by 2 bases; junction bases not matched to a gene: 12. Germline CDR1 MNHNY, CDR2 SVGAGI (reference sequence). The CDR3 DNA reads as TGTGCCAGCAGCACCAGACCGGGACAGCTACAAGAGACCCAGTACTTC. Translated, it gives CASSTRPGQLQETQYF.

This rearrangement joins TRBV7-2 to TRBJ1-3; 8 bases are a match to TRBD1. From germline, CDR1 is SGHTA and CDR2 FQGNSA. This CDR3 has 16 amino acids. Trimming at V came to 4 bases and at J to 0 bases, leaving 5 bases not matched to a gene. CDR3 DNA sequence: TGTGCCAGCAGCTCCGGGACAGGTTTCTCTGGAAACACCATATATTTT. Protein product: CASSSGTGFSGNTIYF.

The chain has TRBV2 and TRBJ2-6; possibly TRBD1 for D (9 bases). Germline lookup yields CDR1 SNHLY and CDR2 FYNNEI. The CDR3 is 19 amino acids. Trimming shortened V by 5 bases and J by 0 bases, and 20 bases separated the two germline ends. The CDR3 region is CASSPGGDRVRSGANVLTF. In nucleotides, the CDR3 is TGTGCCAGCAGTCCCGGGGGGGACAGGGTTCGCTCTGGGGCCAACGTCCTGACTTTC. Drawing the rest from reference TRBV2 and TRBJ2-6, the complete variable domain is EPEVTQTPSHQVTQMGQEVILRCVPISNHLYFYWYRQILGQKVEFLVSFYNNEISEKSEIFDDQFSVERPDGSNFTLKIRSTKLEDSAMYFCASSPGGDRVRSGANVLTFGAGSRLTVL.

The chain is built from TRBV18 and TRBJ2-1; the D is unclear. The V gene lost 0 bases and the J gene lost 2 bases, with 11 bases spanning the gap. Germline V lookup: CDR1 KGHSH, CDR2 LQKENI. The length of the CDR3 is 16 residues. CDR3 protein: CASSPPREATYNEQFF. The CDR3, as DNA: TGTGCCAGCTCACCACCGAGAGAAGCTACCTACAATGAGCAGTTCTTC.

This clone was detected once. The chain recombines TRBV10-3 with TRBJ2-7; D possibly corresponds to TRBD2 (7 bases). CDR3 size: 14 residues. Trimming stripped 10 bases from V and 1 base from J, with 17 bases between. Looked up from germline, CDR1 is ENHRY and CDR2 is SYGVKD. The CDR3 protein is CATEGGGSSYEQYF. DNA of the CDR3: TGTGCCACCGAAGGGGGGGGATCTTCCTACGAGCAGTACTTC.

The sample holds one count of this clone. The chain couples TRBV7-2 to TRBJ2-5; unclear D gene. Germline loops: CDR1 SGHTA, CDR2 FQGNSA. The CDR3 length is 14 residues. Between the trimmed V and J ends, which lost 4 bases and 0 bases, there was a span of 9 bases. The CDR3 is CASSSPPDQETQYF. The CDR3 nucleotides are TGTGCCAGCAGCTCCCCACCGGACCAAGAGACCCAGTACTTC. Complete variable domain (other parts from reference TRBV7-2 and TRBJ2-5): GAGVSQSPSNKVTEKGKDVELRCDPISGHTALYWYRQSLGQGLEFLIYFQGNSAPDKSGLPSDRFSAERTGGSVSTLTIQRTQQEDSAVYLCASSSPPDQETQYFGPGTRLLVL.

CDR3 bases: TGTGCCACCCTTCCCGGGACAGGGTTCTATGGCTACACCTTC. It codes for CATLPGTGFYGYTF. This chain joins TRBV10-3 and TRBJ1-2, with 9 bases fitting TRBD1. The ends lost 10 bases at V and 4 bases at J; junction bases unmatched: 10. Germline V lookup: CDR1 ENHRY, CDR2 SYGVKD. This CDR3 has 14 amino acids.

J is TRBJ2-3 and V is TRBV5-8, with D possibly TRBD2 on 6 matching bases. Germline V lookup: CDR1 SGHTS, CDR2 YDEGEE. CDR3 length: 16 amino acids. V was pared by 6 bases and J by 2 bases, with 19 bases between. The CDR3, as DNA: TGTGCCAGCACCCTCCTGACTAGGACCTCCACAGATACGCAGTATTTT. As protein: CASTLLTRTSTDTQYF.

A single count supports this clone. The chain links TRBV5-4 to TRBJ1-2; tentative D call: TRBD1 (5 bases). CDR3 size: 16 residues. V lost 3 bases and J lost 3, with 18 bases in between. Germline assignment: CDR1 SGHNT and CDR2 YYREEE (reference sequence). In nucleotides, the CDR3 is TGTGCCAGCAGCTCGGGGGGGATGAGCATGGACTATGGCTACACCTTC. Amino acid sequence: CASSSGGMSMDYGYTF.

This rearrangement joins TRBV4-2 to TRBJ2-7; weak D call: TRBD1 (7 bases). V lost 1 base to trimming and J lost 4 bases, with 11 bases between them. CDR3 length: 14 amino acids. Germline CDR1 is LGHNA and CDR2 is YNFKEQ. CDR3 region: CASSQVRGEYEQYF. The CDR3, as DNA: TGTGCCAGCAGCCAAGTCAGGGGGGAGTACGAGCAGTACTTC.

The J gene is TRBJ2-7, the V gene TRBV18, with D unclear. Trimming stripped 2 bases from V and 1 base from J, with 9 bases between. CDR3 length: 14 amino acids. Germline CDR1 and CDR2: KGHSH and LQKENI. The CDR3 sequence: CASSPSTGSYEQYF. The CDR3 nucleotides are TGTGCCAGCTCACCATCGACTGGTTCCTACGAGCAGTACTTC.

This rearrangement joins TRBV19 to TRBJ1-1, with 9 bases lining up with TRBD1. Germline trimming cut 8 bases from V and 1 base from J; bases unmatched to any gene: 8. Germline CDR1 and CDR2: LNHDA and SQIVND (reference sequence). This CDR3 is 15 amino acids long. CDR3: CASGNRGRQNTEAFF. The CDR3 nucleotides read TGTGCCAGTGGGAACAGGGGGCGTCAGAACACTGAAGCTTTCTTT.

This sequence joins TRBV28 and TRBJ1-5; TRBD1 might be the D (5 bases). CDR1 is MDHEN, CDR2 SYDVKM, per germline. This CDR3 is built from 14 residues. V was trimmed by 7 bases and J by 2 bases, leaving 12 bases between them. This chain's CDR3 is CASIPGDGNQPQHF. In DNA, the CDR3 is TGTGCCAGCATTCCGGGGGACGGCAATCAGCCCCAGCATTTT.